This TCR beta chain came from a study of beta chain features in type 1 diabetes. As every portion of the isolated RNA was reverse transcribed, the sequencing read expressed TCRB transcripts. Regulatory, naive and central memory T cell samples averaged roughly 3.5 million reads. The assay was immunoSEQ multiplex PCR, and TCRdb's table has in-frame clones only and misses some. The repertoire holds 200,000 to 250,000 clones, with roughly 11% as singletons. The CDR3 runs to 12 residues. V was cut by 3 bases and J by 5 bases, with 5 bases left in between. CDR1 and CDR2 (germline): MNHEY, SVGAGI. Worth noting for this clone: No antigen is known for it.

Study-level findings and limits: When VDJ junctions were examined, type 1 diabetes patients showed fewer insertions and more deletions. Healthy donors had naive, central memory and Treg TCRB repertoires that appeared less similar than those seen among patients. Shortening of TCRB CDR3s, moderate but significant, appeared in all four CD4+ subsets of Type 1 diabetes patients.

The V and J genes are TRBV6-5 and TRBJ2-4; D not certain. Sequencing was carried out using central memory CD4+ T cells from blood. This TCR was recovered from a man aged 18-30 years in good health. The CDR3 sequence is CASSYGENIQYF. CDR3 nucleotides: TGTGCCAGCAGTTATGGCGAAAACATTCAGTACTTC.